The rows below give T cell receptor beta chains drawn from one sample of a study of shared clonotypes between healthy human individuals. This table comes from immunoSEQ multiplex PCR, and its TCRdb copy is limited to in-frame clones, with some not included. This table has over 1.5 million clones, around 98% appearing once. Sequencing used naive CD4+ T cells sorted from blood. Receptors were obtained from a man aged 30 to 39 in good health. Each CDR3 is given with its conserved first and last residue. The D gene is left open where the match is weak. Clone size is given for some rows only: seen once, a few or many times, or a class if the clone is expanded.

.	TRBV5-1	TRBJ2-3	.	11	CASSLGDTQYF	TGCGCCAGCAGCTTAGGGGATACGCAGTATTTT
.	TRBV2	TRBJ1-1	.	13	CASERQSNTEAFF	TGTGCCAGCGAGAGACAATCGAACACTGAAGCTTTCTTT
.	TRBV15	TRBJ2-7	TRBD1	14	CATSRARQGSEQYF	TGTGCCACCAGCAGAGCGAGACAGGGATCCGAGCAGTACTTC
once	TRBV29-1	TRBJ2-1	TRBD2	14	CSLLSASGTDEQFF	TGCAGCCTGTTGTCGGCTAGCGGGACCGATGAGCAGTTCTTC
.	TRBV5-1	TRBJ2-5	.	15	CASSLEIGLEETQYF	TGCGCCAGCAGCTTGGAGATAGGGCTAGAAGAGACCCAGTACTTC
.	TRBV6-6	TRBJ1-1	.	15	CASSYGLRGNTEAFF	TGTGCCAGCAGTTACGGCCTTCGGGGGAACACTGAAGCTTTCTTT
.	TRBV7-8	TRBJ2-7	.	14	CASSLAGDLYEQYF	TGTGCCAGCAGCTTAGCGGGAGATCTCTACGAGCAGTACTTC
.	TRBV5-5	TRBJ2-5	TRBD2	15	CASTLLAVGGRTQYF	TGTGCCAGCACCCTACTAGCGGTTGGGGGGAGAACCCAGTACTTC
.	TRBV29-1	TRBJ1-1	.	12	CSVNDATLKAFF	TGCAGCGTCAATGACGCGACCCTTAAAGCTTTCTTT
.	TRBV2	TRBJ2-7	TRBD1	15	CASRAGTGLSYEQYF	TGTGCCAGCAGAGCCGGGACAGGGCTTTCCTACGAGCAGTACTTC
.	TRBV6-5	TRBJ2-5	TRBD2	15	CASSRGLAGSGAQYF	TGTGCCAGCAGCCGAGGACTAGCGGGAAGCGGGGCCCAGTACTTC
.	TRBV19	TRBJ1-1	.	12	CASSRRGHEAFF	TGTGCCAGTAGTAGACGGGGCCATGAAGCTTTCTTT
.	TRBV2	TRBJ2-7	.	15	CASSVMIPGTYEQYF	TGTGCCAGCAGTGTTATGATACCGGGAACCTACGAGCAGTACTTC
.	TRBV7-2	TRBJ1-5	.	15	CASSLGTNSNQPQHF	TGTGCCAGCAGCTTAGGGACTAATAGCAATCAGCCCCAGCATTTT
.	TRBV2	TRBJ1-1	.	13	CASSDVGNTEAFF	TGTGCCAGCAGTGACGTGGGTAACACTGAAGCTTTCTTT
.	TRBV30	TRBJ2-1	.	14	CAWSVFGGINEQFF	TGTGCCTGGAGTGTTTTCGGGGGCATTAATGAGCAGTTCTTC
.	TRBV11-2	TRBJ2-1	TRBD2	13	CASSLGLAGGQFF	TGTGCCAGCAGCCTAGGACTAGCGGGGGGACAGTTCTTC
.	TRBV2	TRBJ2-3	TRBD2	14	CASSESGRADTQYF	TGTGCCAGCAGTGAATCCGGGAGGGCTGATACGCAGTATTTT
once	TRBV6-6	TRBJ1-1	.	13	CAAMWGEDTEAFF	TGTGCAGCGATGTGGGGGGAGGACACTGAAGCTTTCTTT
.	TRBV5-1	TRBJ2-1	.	15	CASSLPLPSYNEQFF	TGCGCCAGCAGCTTGCCCCTCCCTTCCTACAATGAGCAGTTCTTC
.	TRBV7-9	TRBJ1-1	.	14	CASSPARRGHEAFF	TGTGCCAGCAGCCCCGCCAGGAGGGGACATGAAGCTTTCTTT
.	TRBV5-1	TRBJ2-2	.	13	CASSRGDTGELFF	TGCGCCAGCAGCAGAGGGGACACCGGGGAGCTGTTTTTT
.	TRBV28	TRBJ2-7	TRBD1	13	CASKPTGGYEQYF	TGTGCCAGCAAACCCACAGGGGGCTACGAGCAGTACTTC
.	TRBV4-1	TRBJ2-6	TRBD2	18	CASSQDASGRTGANVLTF	TGCGCCAGCAGCCAAGACGCTAGCGGGAGGACTGGGGCCAACGTCCTGACTTTC
.	TRBV9	TRBJ2-1	TRBD2	15	CASSVGAGGPNEQFF	TGTGCCAGCAGCGTAGGAGCGGGAGGGCCGAATGAGCAGTTCTTC
.	TRBV2	TRBJ1-3	.	17	CASSDLGPRYSGNTIYF	TGTGCCAGCAGTGATTTAGGACCCCGCTACTCTGGAAACACCATATATTTT
.	TRBV5-1	TRBJ2-5	.	14	CASSLGGTQETQYF	TGCGCCAGCAGCTTGGGAGGGACCCAAGAGACCCAGTACTTC
.	TRBV11-2	TRBJ2-1	.	15	CASSRSGGLWNEQFF	TGTGCCAGCAGCCGTAGCGGAGGACTGTGGAATGAGCAGTTCTTC
once	TRBV6-1	TRBJ2-5	.	13	CASSEGIQETQYF	TGTGCCAGCAGTGAAGGTATCCAAGAGACCCAGTACTTC
.	TRBV7-9	TRBJ2-2	TRBD2	17	CASSSPGLAVNTGELFF	TGTGCCAGCAGTTCCCCCGGACTAGCGGTGAACACCGGGGAGCTGTTTTTT
.	TRBV6-5	TRBJ1-1	TRBD1	15	CASSRDRDSHTEAFF	TGTGCCAGCAGCCGGGACAGGGATTCCCACACTGAAGCTTTCTTT